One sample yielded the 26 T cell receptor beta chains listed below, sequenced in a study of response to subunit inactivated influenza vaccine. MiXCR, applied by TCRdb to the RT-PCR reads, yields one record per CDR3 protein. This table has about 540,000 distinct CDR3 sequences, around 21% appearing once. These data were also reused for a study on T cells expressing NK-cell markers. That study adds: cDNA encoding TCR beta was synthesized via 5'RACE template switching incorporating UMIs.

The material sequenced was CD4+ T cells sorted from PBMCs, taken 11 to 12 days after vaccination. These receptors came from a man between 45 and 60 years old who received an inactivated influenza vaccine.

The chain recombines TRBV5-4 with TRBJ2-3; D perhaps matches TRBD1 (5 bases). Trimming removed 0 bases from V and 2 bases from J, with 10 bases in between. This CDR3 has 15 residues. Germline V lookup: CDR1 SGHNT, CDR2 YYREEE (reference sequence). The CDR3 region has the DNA TGTGCCAGCAGCTTGGTCGCAGGGATCACAGATACGCAGTATTTT. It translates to CASSLVAGITDTQYF.

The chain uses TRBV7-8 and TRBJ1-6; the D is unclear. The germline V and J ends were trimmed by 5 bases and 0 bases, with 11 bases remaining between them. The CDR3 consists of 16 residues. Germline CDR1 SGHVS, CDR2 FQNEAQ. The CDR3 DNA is TGTGCCAGCAGCCCTAGAGCGAGCTCCTATAATTCACCCCTCCACTTT. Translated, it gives CASSPRASSYNSPLHF.

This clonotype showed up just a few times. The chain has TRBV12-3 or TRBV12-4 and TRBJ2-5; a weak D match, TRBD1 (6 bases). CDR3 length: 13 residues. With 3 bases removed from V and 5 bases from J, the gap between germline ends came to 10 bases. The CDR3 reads CASSLQGMETQYF. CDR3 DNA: TGTGCCAGCAGTTTGCAGGGGATGGAGACCCAGTACTTC.

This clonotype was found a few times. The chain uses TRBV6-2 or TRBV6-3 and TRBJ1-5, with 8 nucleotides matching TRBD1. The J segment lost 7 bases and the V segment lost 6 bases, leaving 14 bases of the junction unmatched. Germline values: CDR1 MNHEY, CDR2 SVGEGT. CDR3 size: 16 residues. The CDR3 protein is CASSRLGQGISQPQHF. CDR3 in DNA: TGTGCCAGCAGCCGCCTTGGACAGGGAATAAGCCAGCCCCAGCATTTT.

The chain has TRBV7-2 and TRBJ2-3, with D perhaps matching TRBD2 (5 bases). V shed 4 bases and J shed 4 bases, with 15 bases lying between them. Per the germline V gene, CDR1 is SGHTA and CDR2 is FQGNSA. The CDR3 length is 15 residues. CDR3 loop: CASSSQYGVADTQYF. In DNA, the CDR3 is TGTGCCAGCAGCTCACAATACGGGGTTGCAGATACGCAGTATTTT. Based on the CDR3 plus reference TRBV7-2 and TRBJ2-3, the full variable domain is GAGVSQSPSNKVTEKGKDVELRCDPISGHTALYWYRQSLGQGLEFLIYFQGNSAPDKSGLPSDRFSAERTGGSVSTLTIQRTQQEDSAVYLCASSSQYGVADTQYFGPGTRLTVL.

CDR3 protein: CASSLQGLAGAGELFF. DNA for the CDR3: TGTGCCAGCAGCCTCCAAGGACTAGCGGGAGCCGGGGAGCTGTTTTTT. The rearrangement uses TRBV11-2 and TRBJ2-2, with 13 nucleotides matching TRBD2. The CDR3 runs 16 residues. The germline V gene encodes CDR1 SGHAT and CDR2 FQNNGV. The V and J ends lost 5 bases and 6 bases, in that order; junction bases with no gene match: 6.

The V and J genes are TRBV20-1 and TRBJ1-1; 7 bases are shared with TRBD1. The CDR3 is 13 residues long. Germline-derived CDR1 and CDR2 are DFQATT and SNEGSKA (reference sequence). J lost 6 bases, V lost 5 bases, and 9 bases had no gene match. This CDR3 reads CSAPDRFGSEAFF. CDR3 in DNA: TGCAGTGCTCCGGACAGGTTTGGGTCTGAAGCTTTCTTT.

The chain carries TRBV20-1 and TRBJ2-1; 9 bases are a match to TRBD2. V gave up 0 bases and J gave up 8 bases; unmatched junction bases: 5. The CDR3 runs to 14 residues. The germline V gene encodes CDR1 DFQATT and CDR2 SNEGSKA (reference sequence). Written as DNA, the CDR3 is TGCAGTGCTAGAGATCTAGCGGGGTTGGATGAGCAGTTCTTC. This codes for CSARDLAGLDEQFF.

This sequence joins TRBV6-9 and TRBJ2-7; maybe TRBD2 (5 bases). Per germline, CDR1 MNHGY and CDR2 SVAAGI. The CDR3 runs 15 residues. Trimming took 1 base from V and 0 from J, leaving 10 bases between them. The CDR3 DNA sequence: TGTGCCAGCAGTTATTTCCCGACTACCTCCTACGAGCAGTACTTC. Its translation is CASSYFPTTSYEQYF.

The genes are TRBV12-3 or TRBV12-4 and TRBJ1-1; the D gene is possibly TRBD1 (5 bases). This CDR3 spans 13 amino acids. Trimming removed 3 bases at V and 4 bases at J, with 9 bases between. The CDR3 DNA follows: TGTGCCAGCAGTTTGGAGGGGCTCACTGAAGCTTTCTTT. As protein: CASSLEGLTEAFF.

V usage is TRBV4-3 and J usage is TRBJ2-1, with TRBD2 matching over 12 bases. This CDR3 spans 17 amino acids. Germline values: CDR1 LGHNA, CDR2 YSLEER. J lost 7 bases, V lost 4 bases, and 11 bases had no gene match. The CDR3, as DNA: TGCGCCAGCAGCCGGCAGACTAGCGGGAGTCGTGATAATGAGCAGTTCTTC. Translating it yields CASSRQTSGSRDNEQFF.

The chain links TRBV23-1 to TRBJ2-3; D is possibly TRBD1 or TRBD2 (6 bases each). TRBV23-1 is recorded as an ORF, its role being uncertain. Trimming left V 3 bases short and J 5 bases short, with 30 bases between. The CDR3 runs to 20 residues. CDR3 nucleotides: TGCGCCAGCAGTCATCGACCCATAAGAACCGGGGGCGCTAAAAAAGATACGCAGTATTTT. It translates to CASSHRPIRTGGAKKDTQYF.

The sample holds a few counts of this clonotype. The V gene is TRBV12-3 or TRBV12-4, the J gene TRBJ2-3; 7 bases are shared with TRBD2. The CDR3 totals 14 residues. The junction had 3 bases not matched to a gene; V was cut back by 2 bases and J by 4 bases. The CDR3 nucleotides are TGTGCCAGCAGTTTACTGCGGGAGCCAGATACGCAGTATTTT. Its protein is CASSLLREPDTQYF.

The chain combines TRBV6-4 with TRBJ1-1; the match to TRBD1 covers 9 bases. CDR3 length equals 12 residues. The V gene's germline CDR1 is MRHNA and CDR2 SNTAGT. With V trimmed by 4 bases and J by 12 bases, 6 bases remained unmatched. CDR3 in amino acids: CASSVGTGKTFF. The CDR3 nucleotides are TGTGCCAGCAGTGTAGGGACAGGGAAGACTTTCTTT.

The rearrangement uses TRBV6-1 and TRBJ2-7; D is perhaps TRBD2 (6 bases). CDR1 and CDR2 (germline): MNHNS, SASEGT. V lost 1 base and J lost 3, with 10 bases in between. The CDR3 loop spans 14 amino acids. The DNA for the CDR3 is TGTGCCAGCAGTGAAGGCGGGGCGTTCTACGAGCAGTACTTC. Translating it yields CASSEGGAFYEQYF.

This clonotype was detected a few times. This chain's CDR3 is CASSLPHINEQFF. In DNA form, the CDR3 reads TGTGCCAGCAGCTTGCCCCATATTAATGAGCAGTTCTTC. The chain recombines TRBV5-5 with TRBJ2-1, with D unresolved. Trimming cost V 1 base and J 7 bases, with 9 bases left between them. This CDR3 is 13 amino acids long. CDR1 SGHKS and CDR2 YYEKEE come from the germline V gene (reference sequence).

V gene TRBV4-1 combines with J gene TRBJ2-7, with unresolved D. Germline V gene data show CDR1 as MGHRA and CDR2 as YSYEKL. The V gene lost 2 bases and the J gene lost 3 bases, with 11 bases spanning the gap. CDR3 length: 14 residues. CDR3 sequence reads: CASSQNRLGYEQYF. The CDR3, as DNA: TGCGCCAGCAGCCAAAATAGATTAGGCTACGAGCAGTACTTC.

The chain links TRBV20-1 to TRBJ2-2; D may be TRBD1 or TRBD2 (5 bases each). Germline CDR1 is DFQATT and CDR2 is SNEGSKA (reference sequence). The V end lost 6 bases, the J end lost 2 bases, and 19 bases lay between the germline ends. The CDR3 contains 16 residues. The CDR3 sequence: CSASRGGTTNTGELFF. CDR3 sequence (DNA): TGCAGTGCCAGCCGTGGTGGGACGACCAACACCGGGGAGCTGTTTTTT.

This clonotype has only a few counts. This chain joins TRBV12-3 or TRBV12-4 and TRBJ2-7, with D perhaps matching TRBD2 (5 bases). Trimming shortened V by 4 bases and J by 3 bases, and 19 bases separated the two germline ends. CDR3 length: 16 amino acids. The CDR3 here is CASSSTQRAALYEQYF. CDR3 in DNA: TGTGCCAGCAGTTCCACCCAGAGGGCTGCACTCTACGAGCAGTACTTC.

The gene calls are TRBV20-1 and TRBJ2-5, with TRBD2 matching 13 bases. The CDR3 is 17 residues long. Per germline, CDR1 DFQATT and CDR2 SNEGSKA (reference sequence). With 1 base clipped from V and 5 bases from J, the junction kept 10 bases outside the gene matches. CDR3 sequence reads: CSARAPTSGRASETQYF. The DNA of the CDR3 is TGCAGTGCTAGAGCCCCCACTAGCGGGAGGGCTTCGGAGACCCAGTACTTC.

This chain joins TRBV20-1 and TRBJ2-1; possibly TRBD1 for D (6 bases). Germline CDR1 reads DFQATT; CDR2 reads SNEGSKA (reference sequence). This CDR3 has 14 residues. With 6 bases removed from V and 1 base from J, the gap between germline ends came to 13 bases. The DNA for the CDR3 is TGCAGTGCAACGACAGGCGTATCCTACAATGAGCAGTTCTTC. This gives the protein CSATTGVSYNEQFF.

Here the CDR3 reads CATRSLGGRVRTGELFF. The DNA for the CDR3 is TGTGCCACCCGGTCATTAGGGGGCCGAGTACGGACCGGGGAGCTGTTTTTT. V is TRBV10-3 and J is TRBJ2-2; 7 nucleotides align to TRBD1. Germline CDR1 is ENHRY and CDR2 is SYGVKD. J was trimmed by 5 bases and V by 10 bases; bases with no gene match: 19. The CDR3 is 17 amino acids.

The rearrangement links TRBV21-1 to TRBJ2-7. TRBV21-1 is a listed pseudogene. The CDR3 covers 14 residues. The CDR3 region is CASSNSGSSYEQYF. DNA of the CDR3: TGTGCCAGCAGCAATTCCGGCTCCTCCTACGAGCAGTACTTC.

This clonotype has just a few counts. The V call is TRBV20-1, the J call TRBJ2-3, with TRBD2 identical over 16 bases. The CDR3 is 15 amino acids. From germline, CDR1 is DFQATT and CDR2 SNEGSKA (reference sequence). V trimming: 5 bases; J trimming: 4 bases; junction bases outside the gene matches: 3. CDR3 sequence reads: CSAPGTSGRADTQYF. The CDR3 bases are TGCAGTGCTCCCGGGACTAGCGGGAGGGCAGATACGCAGTATTTT.

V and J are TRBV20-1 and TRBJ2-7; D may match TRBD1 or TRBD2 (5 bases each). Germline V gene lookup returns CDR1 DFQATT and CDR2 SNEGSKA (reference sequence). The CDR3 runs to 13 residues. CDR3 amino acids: CKAYGTHSYEQYF. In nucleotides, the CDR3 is TGCAAAGCCTACGGGACCCACTCCTACGAGCAGTACTTC.

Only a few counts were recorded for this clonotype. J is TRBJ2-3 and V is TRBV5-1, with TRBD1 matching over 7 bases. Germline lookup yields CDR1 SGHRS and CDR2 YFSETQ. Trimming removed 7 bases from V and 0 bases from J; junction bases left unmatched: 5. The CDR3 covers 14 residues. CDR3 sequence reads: CASGPGQSTDTQYF. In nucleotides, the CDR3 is TGCGCCAGCGGGCCGGGACAGAGCACAGATACGCAGTATTTT.